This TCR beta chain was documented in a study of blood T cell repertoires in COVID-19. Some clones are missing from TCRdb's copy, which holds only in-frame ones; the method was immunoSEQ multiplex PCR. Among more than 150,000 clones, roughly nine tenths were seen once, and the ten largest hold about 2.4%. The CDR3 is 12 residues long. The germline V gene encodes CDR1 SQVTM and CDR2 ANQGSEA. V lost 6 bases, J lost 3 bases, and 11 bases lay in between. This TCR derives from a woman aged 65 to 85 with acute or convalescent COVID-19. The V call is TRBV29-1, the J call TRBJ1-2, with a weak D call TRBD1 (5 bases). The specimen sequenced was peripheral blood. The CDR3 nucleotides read TGCAGCGTGCCTCAGGGATACTATGGCTACACCTTC. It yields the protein CSVPQGYYGYTF.